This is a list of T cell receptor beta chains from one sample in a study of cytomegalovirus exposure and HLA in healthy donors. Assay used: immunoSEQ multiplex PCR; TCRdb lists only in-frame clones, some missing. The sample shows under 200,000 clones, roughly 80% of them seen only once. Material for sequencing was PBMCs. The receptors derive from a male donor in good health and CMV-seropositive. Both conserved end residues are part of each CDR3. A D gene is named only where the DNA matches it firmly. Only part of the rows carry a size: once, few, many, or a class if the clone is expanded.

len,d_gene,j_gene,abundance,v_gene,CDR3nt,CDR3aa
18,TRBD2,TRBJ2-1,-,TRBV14,TGTGCCAGCAGCCAACTTGGACTAGCGGTTTTATCCTACAATGAGCAGTTCTTC,CASSQLGLAVLSYNEQFF
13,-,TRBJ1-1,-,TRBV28,TGTGCCAGCAAGGACACGGCGAACACTGAAGCTTTCTTT,CASKDTANTEAFF
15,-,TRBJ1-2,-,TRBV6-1,TGTGCCAGCAGCCCACGGGGGGGCGCGGACTATGGCTACACCTTC,CASSPRGGADYGYTF
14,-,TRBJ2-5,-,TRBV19,TGTGCCAGTAGTATCGGACAGACACAAGAGACCCAGTACTTC,CASSIGQTQETQYF
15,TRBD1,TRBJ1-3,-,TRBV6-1,TGTGCCAGCAGTGCCTTAGCAGGGGGCGGAAACACCATATATTTT,CASSALAGGGNTIYF
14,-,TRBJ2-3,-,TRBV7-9,TGTGCCAGCAGCCCCCGACAGGGCACAGATACGCAGTATTTT,CASSPRQGTDTQYF
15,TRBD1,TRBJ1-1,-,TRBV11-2,TGTGCCAGCAGCTCCAGGGGGGTATCGGACACTGAAGCTTTCTTT,CASSSRGVSDTEAFF
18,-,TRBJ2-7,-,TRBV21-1,TGTGCCAGCAGCAAAACTTACTGTTATGGGGACAGGGGAATGGGGCAGTACTTC,CASSKTYCYGDRGMGQYF
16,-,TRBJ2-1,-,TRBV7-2,TGTGCCAGCAGCTTAGCTGGCGGGGGCGCCTACAATGAGCAGTTCTTC,CASSLAGGGAYNEQFF
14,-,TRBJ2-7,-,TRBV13,TGTGCCAGCAGCCCGGCCGGGACAACTTACGAGCAGTACTTC,CASSPAGTTYEQYF
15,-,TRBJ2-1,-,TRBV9,TGTGCCAGCAGCGTATGGGGCACATTCGACAATGAGCAGTTCTTC,CASSVWGTFDNEQFF
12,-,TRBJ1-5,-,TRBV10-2,TGCGCCAGCAGTGAGGGTGAGCAGCCCCAGCATTTT,CASSEGEQPQHF
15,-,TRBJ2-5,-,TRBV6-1,TGTGCCAGCAGTGAAAGGCCGCTGGGGGGAGAGACCCAGTACTTC,CASSERPLGGETQYF
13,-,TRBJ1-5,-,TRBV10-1,TGCGCCAGCAGTGATGGGGGGGACCAGCCCCAGCATTTT,CASSDGGDQPQHF
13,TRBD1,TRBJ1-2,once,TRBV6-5,TGTGCCAGCAGTGCACTGACAGGGGATGGCTACACCTTC,CASSALTGDGYTF
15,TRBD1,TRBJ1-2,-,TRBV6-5,TGTGCCAGCAGGGCGCCCACCGGGACAGGCGCTGGCTACACCTTC,CASRAPTGTGAGYTF
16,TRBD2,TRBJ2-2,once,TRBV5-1,TGCGCCAGCAGCCCCATAGCGGGACAGAACACCGGGGAGCTGTTTTTT,CASSPIAGQNTGELFF
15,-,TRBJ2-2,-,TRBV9,TGTGCCAGCAGCGTAGGGCACTATAACACCGGGGAGCTGTTTTTT,CASSVGHYNTGELFF
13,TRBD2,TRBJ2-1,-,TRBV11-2,TGTGCCAGCAGCTTAGTCCCTAGCGGTGAGCAGTTCTTC,CASSLVPSGEQFF
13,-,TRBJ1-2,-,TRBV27,TGTGCCAGCAGTTTGGGCAGCTCCTATGGCTACACCTTC,CASSLGSSYGYTF
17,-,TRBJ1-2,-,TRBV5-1,TGCGCCAGCAGCTCAATTCCAGGGAACAAACTTAACTATGGCTACACCTTC,CASSSIPGNKLNYGYTF
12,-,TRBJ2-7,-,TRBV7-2,TGTGCCAGCAGCGGGTCGGGGTACGAGCAGTACTTC,CASSGSGYEQYF
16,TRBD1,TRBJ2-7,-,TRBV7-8,TGTGCCAGCAGCTCTTCCGGGACAGGGATCGCCTACGAGCAGTACTTC,CASSSSGTGIAYEQYF
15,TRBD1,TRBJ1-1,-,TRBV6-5,TGTGCCAGCAGTTACAGGGGACAGCCAGACACTGAAGCTTTCTTT,CASSYRGQPDTEAFF
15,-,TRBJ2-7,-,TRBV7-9,TGTGCCAGCAGCTTAAATTCCAGGGTTATGGACGAGCAGTACTTC,CASSLNSRVMDEQYF
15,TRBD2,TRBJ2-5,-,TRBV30,TGTGCCTGGAGTGCAGGACTAGCGGTATCGGAGACCCAGTACTTC,CAWSAGLAVSETQYF
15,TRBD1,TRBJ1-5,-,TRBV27,TGTGCCAGCAGTTTATACAGGGGGCTTGATCAGCCCCAGCATTTT,CASSLYRGLDQPQHF
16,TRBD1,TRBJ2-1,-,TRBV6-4,TGTGCCAGCAGTTTTGAAGGGACAGGGGGCCACAATGAGCAGTTCTTC,CASSFEGTGGHNEQFF
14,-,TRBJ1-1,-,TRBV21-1,TGTGCCAGCAGCAGCCAGACAGGGAACACTGAAGCTTTCTTT,CASSSQTGNTEAFF
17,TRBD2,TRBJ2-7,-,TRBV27,TGTGCCAGCAGCCTTAGCCGGACTAGCGGGGGGAAGGACGAGCAGTACTTC,CASSLSRTSGGKDEQYF
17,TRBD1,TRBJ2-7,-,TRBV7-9,TGTGCCAGCAGCTCCACCCATAGGGGGCGAGGGTCCTACGAGCAGTACTTC,CASSSTHRGRGSYEQYF
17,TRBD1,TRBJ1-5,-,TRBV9,TGTGCCAGCAGCGATGGGACAGCAAGTTATAGCAATCAGCCCCAGCATTTT,CASSDGTASYSNQPQHF
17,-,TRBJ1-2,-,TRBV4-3,TGCGCCAGCAGCCAAGAACCTAGGGGCAGGGGCGACTATGGCTACACCTTC,CASSQEPRGRGDYGYTF
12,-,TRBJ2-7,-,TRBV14,TGTGCCAGCAGCCCCTTGAGCGGCGAGCAGTACTTC,CASSPLSGEQYF
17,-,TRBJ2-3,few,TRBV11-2,TGTGCCAGCAGAGGGGTTATGGTGGGACTCATGGGAGATACGCAGTATTTT,CASRGVMVGLMGDTQYF
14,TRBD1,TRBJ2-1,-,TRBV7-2,TGTGCCAGCGGACAGGGGGGGTCCTACAATGAGCAGTTCTTC,CASGQGGSYNEQFF
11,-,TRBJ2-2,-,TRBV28,TGTGCCAGCAGCTCCCCCGGGGAGCTGTTTTTT,CASSSPGELFF
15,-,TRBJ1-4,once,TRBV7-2,TGTGCCAGCAGTCCCGACAGTACAACTAATGAAAAACTGTTTTTT,CASSPDSTTNEKLFF
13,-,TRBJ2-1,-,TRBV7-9,TGTGCCAGCAGCACATCGGCCGAGCGGAGGCAGTTCTTC,CASSTSAERRQFF
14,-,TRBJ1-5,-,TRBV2,TGTGCCAGCAGTGAAGGGGGCAGGGCTCAGCCCCAGCATTTT,CASSEGGRAQPQHF
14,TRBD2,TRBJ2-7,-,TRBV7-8,TGTGCCAGCAGCTGGACTAGCGGGCCCTACGAGCAGTACTTC,CASSWTSGPYEQYF
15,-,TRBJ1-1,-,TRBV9,TGTGCCAGCAGCGTAGCAGGGGTTGTGAACACTGAAGCTTTCTTT,CASSVAGVVNTEAFF
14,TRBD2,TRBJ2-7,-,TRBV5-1,TGCGCCAGCAGCCCGACTAGCCCATCCTACGAGCAGTACTTC,CASSPTSPSYEQYF
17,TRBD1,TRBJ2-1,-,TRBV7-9,TGTGCCAGCAGCCTAACCTCAGGGGGTGGGTCCTACAATGAGCAGTTCTTC,CASSLTSGGGSYNEQFF
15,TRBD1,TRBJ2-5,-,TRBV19,TGTGCCAGTAGTATGACTTTCGGACAGGGGGAGAGCCAGTACTTC,CASSMTFGQGESQYF
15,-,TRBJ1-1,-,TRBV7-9,TGTGCCAGCAGGGAGGTGGGGTTACGGAACACTGAAGCTTTCTTT,CASREVGLRNTEAFF
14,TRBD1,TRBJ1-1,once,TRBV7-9,TGTGCCAGCAGCCGGGGACAGCTGAACACTGAAGCTTTCTTT,CASSRGQLNTEAFF
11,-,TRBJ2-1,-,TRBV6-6,TGTGCCACCAGGGCGGGGCATGAGCAGTTCTTC,CATRAGHEQFF
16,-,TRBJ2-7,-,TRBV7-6,TGTGCCAGCAGCTTAGCTAGTGGGACTCCCTCCTACGAGCAGTACTTC,CASSLASGTPSYEQYF
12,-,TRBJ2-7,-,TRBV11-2,TGTGCCAGCAACCGGGGTTCCTACGAGCAGTACTTC,CASNRGSYEQYF
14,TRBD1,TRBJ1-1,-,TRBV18,TGTGCCAGCTCGGAACAGGGGGTTGACACTGAAGCTTTCTTT,CASSEQGVDTEAFF
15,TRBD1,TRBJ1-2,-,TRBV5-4,TGTGCCAGCAGCGCTCCGGGACAGGGGCTTTGGGGCTACACCTTC,CASSAPGQGLWGYTF
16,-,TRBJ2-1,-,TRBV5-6,TGTGCCAGCAGCTTTACAATGTCACCTAGCCAGGATGAGCAGTTCTTC,CASSFTMSPSQDEQFF
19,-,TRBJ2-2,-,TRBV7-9,TGTGCCAGCAGCTTAGGCTTCCTGAGGACTTCTCCGCGAACCGGGGAGCTGTTTTTT,CASSLGFLRTSPRTGELFF
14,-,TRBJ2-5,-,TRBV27,TGTGCCAGCAGTTTTACAGGGTTACAAGAGACCCAGTACTTC,CASSFTGLQETQYF